These 28 T cell receptor beta chains share one sample of origin, sequenced in a study of resident and recirculating memory T cells in vitiligo. Only in-frame clones appear in the TCRdb table, and some are missing; sequencing was by immunoSEQ multiplex PCR. The sample carries 70,000 or so clones, just over 90% recorded once. Sequencing used blood. These receptors came from a male donor with vitiligo.

The CDR3 spells CASSGTSGTTDTQYF. DNA of the CDR3: TGTGCCAGCAGCGGGACTAGCGGCACCACAGATACGCAGTATTTT. This chain uses TRBV9 with TRBJ2-3; 10 bases align to TRBD2. Looked up from germline, CDR1 is SGDLS and CDR2 is YYNGEE. This CDR3 region has 15 residues. Trimming removed 3 bases from V and 2 bases from J; junction bases left unmatched: 3.

J is TRBJ2-3 and V is TRBV9, with D perhaps matching TRBD2 (7 bases). V was shortened by 3 bases and J by 6 bases, with 14 bases between the two germline ends. In germline, CDR1 is SGDLS, CDR2 YYNGEE. The CDR3 extends over 14 amino acids. The chain's CDR3 is CASSGGGAGDTQYF. In DNA, the CDR3 is TGTGCCAGCAGCGGTGGGGGGGCGGGGGATACGCAGTATTTT. Filled out from reference TRBV9 and TRBJ2-3, the complete variable domain reads DSGVTQTPKHLITATGQRVTLRCSPRSGDLSVYWYQQSLDQGLQFLIQYYNGEERAKGNILERFSAQQFPDLHSELNLSSLELGDSALYFCASSGGGAGDTQYFGPGTRLTVL.

The V gene is TRBV27, the J gene TRBJ2-1; tentatively, D is TRBD2 (6 bases). V was clipped by 6 bases and J by 7 bases, with 19 bases between them. Per the germline V gene, CDR1 is MNHEY and CDR2 is SMNVEV (reference sequence). The CDR3 contains 15 residues. The DNA of the CDR3 is TGTGCCAGCAGAGAGGGCGCGGGGTCCGGGAATGAGCAGTTCTTC. This encodes CASREGAGSGNEQFF.

The V call is TRBV5-1, the J call TRBJ2-7; 7 nucleotides align to TRBD2. Germline CDR1 is SGHRS and CDR2 is YFSETQ. This CDR3 is 15 amino acids long. J lost 0 bases, V lost 4 bases, and 7 bases had no gene match. The CDR3 is CASSLASGSSYEQYF. The DNA of the CDR3 is TGCGCCAGCAGCCTAGCTAGCGGCAGCTCCTACGAGCAGTACTTC.

The J gene is TRBJ2-7, the V gene TRBV5-1; TRBD2 matches 14 bases. This CDR3 is built from 15 residues. After removal of 4 bases from V and 2 bases from J, the junction contained 2 bases not matched to a gene. The V gene's germline CDR1 is SGHRS and CDR2 YFSETQ. CDR3 region: CASSKGLAGAYEQYF. The CDR3, as DNA: TGCGCCAGCAGCAAGGGACTAGCGGGGGCCTACGAGCAGTACTTC.

V gene TRBV6-5 combines with J gene TRBJ1-2; D is unresolved. CDR1 and CDR2 (germline): MNHEY, SVGAGI. This CDR3 comprises 13 residues. Trimming left V 0 bases short and J 4 bases short, with 6 bases between. CDR3 sequence: CASSYSFSYGYTF. CDR3 DNA sequence: TGTGCCAGCAGTTACTCGTTCAGCTATGGCTACACCTTC.

The genes are TRBV6-1 and TRBJ1-5; unclear D gene. CDR3 length: 18 amino acids. Between the trimmed V and J ends, which lost 3 bases and 3 bases, there was a span of 21 bases. Germline V gives CDR1 MNHNS, CDR2 SASEGT. The CDR3 nucleotides are TGTGCCAGCAGTGAGGGCATTTCCGGCCGGCAGGCCAATCAGCCCCAGCATTTT. Protein: CASSEGISGRQANQPQHF.

The rearrangement joins TRBV6-1 to TRBJ1-5, with D possibly being TRBD1 (5 bases). Trimming took 8 bases from V and 5 from J, leaving 16 bases between them. The CDR3 sequence is 14 residues long. Germline V lookup: CDR1 MNHNS, CDR2 SASEGT. The CDR3 DNA follows: TGTGCCAGCCTGACCAGGGACTCCCATCAGCCCCAGCATTTT. Its protein product is CASLTRDSHQPQHF.

V is TRBV7-5 and J is TRBJ2-6; the table calls TRBD2, which could not be checked here. TRBV7-5 is a pseudogene. The CDR3 runs 17 residues. The CDR3 DNA follows: TGTGCCAGAATCGGGGTGAGTAGACAAAGTCGGGCCAACGTCCTGACTTTC. It specifies CARIGVSRQSRANVLTF.

This chain uses TRBV4-1 with TRBJ1-4; 7 bases align to TRBD1. Germline CDR1 MGHRA, CDR2 YSYEKL. The CDR3 totals 13 residues. Trimming took 7 bases from V and 7 from J; bases not matched to a gene: 6. The CDR3 DNA reads TGCGCCAGCAATCCAACAGGGGCTGAAAAACTGTTTTTT. It translates to CASNPTGAEKLFF.

This chain joins TRBV30 and TRBJ1-5; 8 nucleotides align to TRBD1. Germline V lookup: CDR1 GTSNPN, CDR2 SVGIG (reference sequence). The V segment lost 2 bases and the J segment 2 bases; nucleotides outside the gene matches: 5. The CDR3 runs to 15 residues. The CDR3 region is CAWSSGQARNQPQHF. CDR3 DNA sequence: TGTGCCTGGAGTTCGGGACAGGCCCGCAATCAGCCCCAGCATTTT.

The V call is TRBV5-1, the J call TRBJ2-7; no clear D gene. Germline V gene data show CDR1 as SGHRS and CDR2 as YFSETQ. V gave up 0 bases and J gave up 5 bases, with 6 bases separating them. The CDR3 is 12 amino acids. The CDR3 DNA is TGCGCCAGCAGCTTGGATAGCAACGAGCAGTACTTC. This encodes CASSLDSNEQYF.

This rearrangement joins TRBV7-9 to TRBJ2-5; 7 bases match TRBD1. Germline V gene data show CDR1 as SEHNR and CDR2 as FQNEAQ (reference sequence). CDR3 size: 13 residues. The V and J ends lost 5 bases and 5 bases, in that order; junction bases with no gene match: 5. The CDR3 DNA sequence: TGTGCCAGCAGCCCGACAGGGCTTGAGACCCAGTACTTC. Amino acid sequence: CASSPTGLETQYF.

The rearrangement links TRBV10-3 to TRBJ2-3; 14 bases line up with TRBD2. This CDR3 spans 18 amino acids. The trim removed 0 bases at V and 0 bases at J, leaving 2 bases unmatched. Germline V gene sequence: CDR1 ENHRY, CDR2 SYGVKD. The CDR3 bases are TGTGCCATCAGTGAGTCCGGGACTAGCGGGGGAAGCACAGATACGCAGTATTTT. Its translation: CAISESGTSGGSTDTQYF.

The V gene is TRBV30, the J gene TRBJ1-5, with 7 bases that match TRBD1. V shed 0 bases and J 5 bases; nucleotides not matched to a gene: 4. The CDR3 runs 14 residues. Germline CDR1 reads GTSNPN; CDR2 reads SVGIG (reference sequence). The CDR3 sequence is CAWSVRQGDQPQHF. CDR3 nucleotide sequence: TGTGCCTGGAGTGTACGGCAGGGGGATCAGCCCCAGCATTTT.

This clone turned up a few times. This sequence joins TRBV10-3 and TRBJ1-1; 8 nucleotides align to TRBD1. The CDR3 has 13 residues. Germline CDR1 is ENHRY and CDR2 is SYGVKD. V shed 5 bases, J shed 3 bases, and the junction held 2 bases outside the gene matches. Here the CDR3 DNA reads TGTGCCATCAGTTTGACAGGGGACACTGAAGCTTTCTTT. This gives the protein CAISLTGDTEAFF.

The chain employs TRBV28 and TRBJ1-5; TRBD1 matches at 7 bases. The V gene end was trimmed by 5 bases and the J gene end by 0 bases; junction bases not matched to a gene: 4. The germline CDR1 and CDR2 sequences are MDHEN and SYDVKM. This CDR3 spans 15 amino acids. CDR3 sequence (DNA): TGTGCCAGCAGTGATACAGGGGATAGCAATCAGCCCCAGCATTTT. Amino acids: CASSDTGDSNQPQHF.

The chain carries TRBV7-3 and TRBJ1-1; maybe TRBD1 (6 bases). Germline lookup yields CDR1 SGHTA and CDR2 FQGTGA. The CDR3 has 16 residues. The V gene lost 0 bases and the J gene lost 11 bases, with 22 bases spanning the gap. CDR3 protein: CASSLTGGVFSPAAFF. DNA for the CDR3: TGTGCCAGCAGCTTAACAGGGGGAGTTTTCTCCCCGGCGGCTTTCTTT.

DNA for the CDR3: TGTGCCAGCAGTGTGTTTCAGGGACAGGGGGATAGAAGTACGCAGTATTTT. Translated, it gives CASSVFQGQGDRSTQYF. This chain links TRBV2 with TRBJ2-3; 11 bases are a match to TRBD1. CDR3 length: 17 residues. V was pared by 4 bases and J by 8 bases, with 14 bases of the junction left unmatched. In germline, CDR1 is SNHLY, CDR2 FYNNEI.

The chain couples TRBV7-2 to TRBJ1-6; D possibly corresponds to TRBD1 (5 bases). V shed 1 base and J shed 6 bases, with 10 bases lying between them. This CDR3 is 15 amino acids long. Germline CDR1 is SGHTA and CDR2 is FQGNSA. CDR3: CASSLGSGRNSPLHF. CDR3 DNA: TGTGCCAGCAGCTTAGGTTCAGGGCGTAATTCACCCCTCCACTTT.

The rearrangement uses TRBV9 and TRBJ1-2; no firm D call. CDR3 length equals 12 residues. CDR1 and CDR2 from the germline V gene are SGDLS and YYNGEE. Trimming shortened V by 3 bases and J by 7 bases, and 10 bases separated the two germline ends. The CDR3 region is CASSGSRGGYTF. The CDR3 DNA follows: TGTGCCAGCAGCGGCAGTCGGGGTGGCTACACCTTC. Full variable domain (outside the CDR3, taken from reference TRBV9 and TRBJ1-2): DSGVTQTPKHLITATGQRVTLRCSPRSGDLSVYWYQQSLDQGLQFLIQYYNGEERAKGNILERFSAQQFPDLHSELNLSSLELGDSALYFCASSGSRGGYTFGSGTRLTVV.

The chain has TRBV7-9 and TRBJ2-7; 7 nucleotides match TRBD2. This CDR3 has 14 residues. Trimming at V came to 5 bases and at J to 2 bases, leaving 6 bases not matched to a gene. The germline gives CDR1 SEHNR, CDR2 FQNEAQ (reference sequence). CDR3: CASSPGEGTYEQYF. In DNA form, the CDR3 reads TGTGCCAGCAGCCCGGGGGAGGGCACCTACGAGCAGTACTTC.

V usage is TRBV28 and J usage is TRBJ2-7, with 7 bases lining up with TRBD2. The CDR3 consists of 14 residues. Germline CDR1 reads MDHEN; CDR2 reads SYDVKM. V was clipped by 6 bases and J by 4 bases; unmatched bases: 9. This chain's CDR3 is CASRVEAGPYEQYF. CDR3 sequence (DNA): TGTGCCAGCAGGGTAGAAGCGGGGCCGTACGAGCAGTACTTC.

This rearrangement joins TRBV5-1 to TRBJ2-5; D remains unclear. V shed 1 base and J shed 5 bases, with 9 bases lying between them. The germline V gene has CDR1 SGHRS and CDR2 YFSETQ. This CDR3 is built from 13 residues. The DNA for the CDR3 is TGCGCCAGCAGCTTGCGCCAAGCGGAGACCCAGTACTTC. Its protein product is CASSLRQAETQYF.

J is TRBJ1-6 and V is TRBV28, with 8 bases fitting TRBD1. The CDR3 consists of 15 residues. The V gene end was trimmed by 5 bases and the J gene end by 8 bases; junction bases not matched to a gene: 8. Germline-derived CDR1 and CDR2 are MDHEN and SYDVKM. The CDR3 reads CASSVTDREYSPLHF. The CDR3 nucleotides read TGTGCCAGCAGTGTAACGGACAGGGAATATTCACCCCTCCACTTT. Supplemented by reference TRBV28 and TRBJ1-6, the full variable domain reads DVKVTQSSRYLVKRTGEKVFLECVQDMDHENMFWYRQDPGLGLRLIYFSYDVKMKEKGDIPEGYSVSREKKERFSLILESASTNQTSMYLCASSVTDREYSPLHFGNGTRLTVT.

The CDR3 DNA sequence: TGCAGTGCCGACAGGTCGAGTGGCTACACCTTC. Its translation: CSADRSSGYTF. The chain combines TRBV20-1 with TRBJ1-2, with a possible D match to TRBD1 (6 bases). Per the germline V gene, CDR1 is DFQATT and CDR2 is SNEGSKA (reference sequence). The ends were cut back, 6 bases at V and 7 bases at J, with 12 bases in the middle. This CDR3 is 11 amino acids long.

About this clone itself: In the same sample, other DNA sequences code for this CDR3. The V gene is TRBV4-3, the J gene TRBJ2-2, with a possible D match to TRBD1 (5 bases). The V end was cut by 1 base, the J end by 5 bases, with 5 bases between. This CDR3 is 13 amino acids long. Looked up from germline, CDR1 is LGHNA and CDR2 is YSLEER. Here the CDR3 reads CASSQAGTGELFF. The CDR3 DNA reads as TGCGCCAGCAGCCAAGCAGGGACCGGGGAGCTGTTTTTT.

V is TRBV10-3 and J is TRBJ2-5; a possible D gene is TRBD1 (6 bases). The V and J ends lost 2 bases and 7 bases respectively, with 11 bases between them. The CDR3 has 13 amino acids. CDR1 is ENHRY, CDR2 SYGVKD, per germline. The CDR3 bases are TGTGCCATCAGTGAGAGGGACATAGCGACCCAGTACTTC. Translated, it gives CAISERDIATQYF.